This T cell receptor (beta chain) was recorded in a study of blood T cell repertoires in COVID-19. Across the study: There were acute and convalescent COVID-19 samples, and they came from the United States, Italy and Spain. The analysed material was cDNA or gDNA that came from T cells, B-cell-depleted T cells, or PBMCs.

This clone is a singleton in its sample. Measured with immunoSEQ multiplex PCR; TCRdb has only the in-frame clones, and not every one. The table lists a few hundred thousand clones, more than 75% of them singletons. V was pared by 2 bases and J by 6 bases, with 9 bases of the junction left unmatched. Germline V CDR1 and CDR2: SGHDN, FVKESK. The CDR3 has 16 amino acids. This rearrangement joins TRBV14 to TRBJ2-2, with 7 bases matching TRBD1. The sequencing sample was made of peripheral blood. This clonotype originated in a woman aged 60-75 years with COVID-19, enrolled during active disease. The CDR3, as DNA: TGTGCCAGCAGCCAAAGGGCCCTAGGGGGCCCCGGGGAGCTGTTTTTT. Translating it yields CASSQRALGGPGELFF. Based on the CDR3 plus reference TRBV14 and TRBJ2-2, the full variable domain is EAGVTQFPSHSVIEKGQTVTLRCDPISGHDNLYWYRRVMGKEIKFLLHFVKESKQDESGMPNNRFLAERTGGTYSTLKVQPAELEDSGVYFCASSQRALGGPGELFFGEGSRLTVL.